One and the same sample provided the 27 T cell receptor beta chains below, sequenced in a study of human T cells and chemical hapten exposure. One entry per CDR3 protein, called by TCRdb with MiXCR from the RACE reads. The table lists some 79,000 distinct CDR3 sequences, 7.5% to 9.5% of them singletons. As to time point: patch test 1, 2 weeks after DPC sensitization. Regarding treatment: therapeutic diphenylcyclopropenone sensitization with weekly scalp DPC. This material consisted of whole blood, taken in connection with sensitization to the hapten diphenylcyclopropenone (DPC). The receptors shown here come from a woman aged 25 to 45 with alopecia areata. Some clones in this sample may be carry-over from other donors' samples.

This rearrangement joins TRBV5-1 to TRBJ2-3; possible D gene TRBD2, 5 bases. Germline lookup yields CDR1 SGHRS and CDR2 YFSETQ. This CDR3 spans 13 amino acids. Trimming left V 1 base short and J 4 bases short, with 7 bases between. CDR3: CASSLPLADTQYF. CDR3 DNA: TGCGCCAGCAGCTTGCCACTAGCAGATACGCAGTATTTT. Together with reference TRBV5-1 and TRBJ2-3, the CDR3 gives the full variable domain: KAGVTQTPRYLIKTRGQQVTLSCSPISGHRSVSWYQQTPGQGLQFLFEYFSETQRNKGNFPGRFSGRQFSNSRSEMNVSTLELGDSALYLCASSLPLADTQYFGPGTRLTVL.

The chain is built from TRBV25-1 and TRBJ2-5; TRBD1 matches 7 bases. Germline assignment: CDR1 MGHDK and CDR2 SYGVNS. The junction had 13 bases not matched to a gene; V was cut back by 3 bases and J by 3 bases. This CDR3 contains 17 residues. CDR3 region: CASSDPIMSGQKETQYF. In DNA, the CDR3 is TGTGCCAGCAGTGATCCGATTATGTCGGGACAGAAAGAGACCCAGTACTTC.

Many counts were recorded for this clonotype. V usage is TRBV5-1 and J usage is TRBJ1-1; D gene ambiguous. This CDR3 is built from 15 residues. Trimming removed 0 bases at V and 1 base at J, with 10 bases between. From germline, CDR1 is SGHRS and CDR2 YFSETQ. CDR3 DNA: TGCGCCAGCAGCTTGGCCTGGCTAGGGAACACTGAAGCTTTCTTT. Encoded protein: CASSLAWLGNTEAFF.

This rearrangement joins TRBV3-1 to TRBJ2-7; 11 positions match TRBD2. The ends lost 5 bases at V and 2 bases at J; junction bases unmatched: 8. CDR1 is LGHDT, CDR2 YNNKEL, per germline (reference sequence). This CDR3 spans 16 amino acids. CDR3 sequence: CASSYGYSGGAYEQYF. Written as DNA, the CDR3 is TGTGCCAGCAGCTATGGATATAGCGGGGGGGCCTACGAGCAGTACTTC.

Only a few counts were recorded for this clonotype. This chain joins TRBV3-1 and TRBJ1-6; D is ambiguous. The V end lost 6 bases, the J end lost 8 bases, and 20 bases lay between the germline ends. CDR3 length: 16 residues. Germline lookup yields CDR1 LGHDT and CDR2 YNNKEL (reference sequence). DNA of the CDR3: TGTGCCAGCAGTTCAGGATGGCGCGGCCCCGATTCACCCCTCCACTTT. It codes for CASSSGWRGPDSPLHF.

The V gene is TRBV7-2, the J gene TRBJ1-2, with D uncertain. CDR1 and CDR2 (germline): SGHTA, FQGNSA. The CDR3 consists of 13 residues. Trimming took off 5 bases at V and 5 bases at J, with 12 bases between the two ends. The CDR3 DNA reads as TGTGCCAGCAGCCTAGAACTTACTTATGGCTACACCTTC. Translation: CASSLELTYGYTF.

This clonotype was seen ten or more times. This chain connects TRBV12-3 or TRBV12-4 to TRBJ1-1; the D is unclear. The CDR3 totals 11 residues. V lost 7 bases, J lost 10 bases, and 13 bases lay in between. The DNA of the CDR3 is TGTGCCAGCACCCCGGGCCGGGGAGCTTTCTTT. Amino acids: CASTPGRGAFF.

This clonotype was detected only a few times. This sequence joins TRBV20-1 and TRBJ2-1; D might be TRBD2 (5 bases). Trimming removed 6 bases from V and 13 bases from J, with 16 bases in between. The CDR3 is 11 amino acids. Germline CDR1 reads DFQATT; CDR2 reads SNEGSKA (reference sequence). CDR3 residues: CSARTPGGQFF. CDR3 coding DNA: TGCAGTGCCAGGACCCCCGGAGGTCAGTTCTTC.

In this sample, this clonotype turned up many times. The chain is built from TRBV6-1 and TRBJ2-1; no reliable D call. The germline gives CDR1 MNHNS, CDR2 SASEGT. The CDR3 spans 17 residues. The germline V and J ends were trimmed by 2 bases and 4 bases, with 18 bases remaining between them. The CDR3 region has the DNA TGTGCCAGCAGTGAACACGGACCTTGGGGTACATACAATGAGCAGTTCTTC. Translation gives CASSEHGPWGTYNEQFF.

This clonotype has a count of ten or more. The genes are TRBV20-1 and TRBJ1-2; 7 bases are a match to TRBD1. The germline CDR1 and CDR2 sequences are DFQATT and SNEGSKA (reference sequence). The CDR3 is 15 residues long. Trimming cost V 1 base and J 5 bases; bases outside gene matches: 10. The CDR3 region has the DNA TGCAGTGCTAGAGGGGGTGAAGGGGGCTTGTATGGCTACACCTTC. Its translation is CSARGGEGGLYGYTF.

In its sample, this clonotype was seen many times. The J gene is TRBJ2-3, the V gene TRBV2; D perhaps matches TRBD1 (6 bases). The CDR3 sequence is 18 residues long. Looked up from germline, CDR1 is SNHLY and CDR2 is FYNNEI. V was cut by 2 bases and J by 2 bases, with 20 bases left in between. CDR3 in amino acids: CASSEQPQGVLSTDTQYF. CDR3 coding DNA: TGTGCCAGCAGTGAACAGCCACAGGGAGTGCTTTCCACAGATACGCAGTATTTT.

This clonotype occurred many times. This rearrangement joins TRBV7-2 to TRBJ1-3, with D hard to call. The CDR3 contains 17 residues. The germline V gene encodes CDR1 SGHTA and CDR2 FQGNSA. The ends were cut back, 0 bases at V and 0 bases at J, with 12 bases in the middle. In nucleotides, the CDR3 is TGTGCCAGCAGCTTAGCCGCCGGACCCTACTCTGGAAACACCATATATTTT. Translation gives CASSLAAGPYSGNTIYF.

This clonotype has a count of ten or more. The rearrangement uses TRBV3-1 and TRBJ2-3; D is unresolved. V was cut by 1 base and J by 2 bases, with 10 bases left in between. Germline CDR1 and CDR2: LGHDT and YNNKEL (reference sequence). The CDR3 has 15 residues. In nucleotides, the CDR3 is TGTGCCAGCAGCCAAGGGCCACCCATCACAGATACGCAGTATTTT. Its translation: CASSQGPPITDTQYF.

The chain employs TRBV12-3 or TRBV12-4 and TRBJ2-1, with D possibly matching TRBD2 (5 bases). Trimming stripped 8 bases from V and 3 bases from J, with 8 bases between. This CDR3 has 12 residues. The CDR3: CASSGDYNEQFF. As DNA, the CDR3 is TGTGCCAGCTCCGGGGACTACAATGAGCAGTTCTTC.

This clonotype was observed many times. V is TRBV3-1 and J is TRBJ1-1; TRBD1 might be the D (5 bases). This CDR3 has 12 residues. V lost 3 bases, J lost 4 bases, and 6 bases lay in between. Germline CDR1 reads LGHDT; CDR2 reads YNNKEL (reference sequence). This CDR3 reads CASSQGGTEAFF. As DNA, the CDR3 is TGTGCCAGCAGCCAGGGGGGCACTGAAGCTTTCTTT.

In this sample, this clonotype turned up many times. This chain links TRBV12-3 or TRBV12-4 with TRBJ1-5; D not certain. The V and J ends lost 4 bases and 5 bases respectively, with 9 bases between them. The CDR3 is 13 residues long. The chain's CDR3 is CASSSRGYQPQHF. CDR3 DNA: TGTGCCAGCAGTTCCCGGGGTTATCAGCCCCAGCATTTT.

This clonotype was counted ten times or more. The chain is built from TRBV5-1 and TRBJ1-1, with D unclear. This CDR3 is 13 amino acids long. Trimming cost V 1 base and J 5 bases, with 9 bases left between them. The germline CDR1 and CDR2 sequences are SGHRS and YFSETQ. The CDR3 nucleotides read TGCGCCAGCAGCTTGATCGGGGAGACTGAAGCTTTCTTT. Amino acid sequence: CASSLIGETEAFF. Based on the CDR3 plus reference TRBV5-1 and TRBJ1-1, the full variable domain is KAGVTQTPRYLIKTRGQQVTLSCSPISGHRSVSWYQQTPGQGLQFLFEYFSETQRNKGNFPGRFSGRQFSNSRSEMNVSTLELGDSALYLCASSLIGETEAFFGQGTRLTVV.

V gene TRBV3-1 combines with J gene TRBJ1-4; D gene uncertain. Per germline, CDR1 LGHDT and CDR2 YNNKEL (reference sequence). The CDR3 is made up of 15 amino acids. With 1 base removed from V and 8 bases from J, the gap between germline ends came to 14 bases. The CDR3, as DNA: TGTGCCAGCAGCCAAGGATCGGTGGGAGCCGAAAAACTGTTTTTT. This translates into CASSQGSVGAEKLFF.

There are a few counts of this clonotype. The CDR3, as DNA: TGTGCCAGCAGCCCAACCTTCGGACGGACCTACGAGCAGTACTTC. Protein sequence: CASSPTFGRTYEQYF. The chain has TRBV11-1 and TRBJ2-7; D is ambiguous. CDR1 SGHAT and CDR2 FQDESV come from the germline V gene (reference sequence). The CDR3 is 15 amino acids. The V end lost 5 bases, the J end lost 2 bases, and 16 bases lay between the germline ends.

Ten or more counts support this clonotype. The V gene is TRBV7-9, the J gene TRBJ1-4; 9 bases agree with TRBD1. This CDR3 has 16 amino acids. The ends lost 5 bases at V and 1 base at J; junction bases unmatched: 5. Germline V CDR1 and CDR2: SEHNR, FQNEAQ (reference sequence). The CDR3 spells CASSLTGGETNEKLFF. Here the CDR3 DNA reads TGTGCCAGCAGCCTTACAGGGGGCGAAACTAATGAAAAACTGTTTTTT.

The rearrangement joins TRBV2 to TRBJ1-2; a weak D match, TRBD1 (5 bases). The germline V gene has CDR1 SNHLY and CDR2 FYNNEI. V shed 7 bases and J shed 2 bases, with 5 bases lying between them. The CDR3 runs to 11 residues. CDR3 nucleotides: TGTGCCAGCACAGGGAACTATGGCTACACCTTC. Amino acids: CASTGNYGYTF.

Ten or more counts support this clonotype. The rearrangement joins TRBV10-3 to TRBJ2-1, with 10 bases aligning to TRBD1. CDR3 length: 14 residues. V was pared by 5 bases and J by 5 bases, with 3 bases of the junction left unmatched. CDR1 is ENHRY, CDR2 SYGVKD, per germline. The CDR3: CAISRGQGDNEQFF. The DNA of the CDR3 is TGTGCCATCAGTAGAGGACAGGGGGACAATGAGCAGTTCTTC.

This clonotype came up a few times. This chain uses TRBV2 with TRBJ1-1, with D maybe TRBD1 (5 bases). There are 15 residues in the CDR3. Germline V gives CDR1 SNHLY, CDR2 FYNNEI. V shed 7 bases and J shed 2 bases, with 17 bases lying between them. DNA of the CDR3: TGTGCCAGCAACAGGCCACCTACCTTTAACACTGAAGCTTTCTTT. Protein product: CASNRPPTFNTEAFF.

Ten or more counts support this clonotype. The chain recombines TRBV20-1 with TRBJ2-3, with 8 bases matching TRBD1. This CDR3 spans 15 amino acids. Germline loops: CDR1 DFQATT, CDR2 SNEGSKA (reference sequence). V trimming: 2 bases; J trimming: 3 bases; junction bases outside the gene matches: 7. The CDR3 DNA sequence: TGCAGTGCTAGACCTAGGACAGGGCAGACAGATACGCAGTATTTT. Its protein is CSARPRTGQTDTQYF.

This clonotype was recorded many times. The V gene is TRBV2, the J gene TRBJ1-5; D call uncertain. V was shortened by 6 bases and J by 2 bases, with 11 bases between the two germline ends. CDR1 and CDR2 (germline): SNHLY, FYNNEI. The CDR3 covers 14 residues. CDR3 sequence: CASRGDLGNQPQHF. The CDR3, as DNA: TGTGCCAGCAGGGGTGACTTGGGCAATCAGCCCCAGCATTTT.

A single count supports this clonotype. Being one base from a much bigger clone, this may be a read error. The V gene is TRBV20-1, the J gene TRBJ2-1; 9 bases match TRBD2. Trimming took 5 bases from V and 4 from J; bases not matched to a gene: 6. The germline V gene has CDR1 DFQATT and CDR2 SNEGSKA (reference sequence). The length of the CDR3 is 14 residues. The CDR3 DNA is TGCAGTGCTGGACGGCTAGCGGGGTACAATGAGCAGTTCTTC. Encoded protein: CSAGRLAGYNEQFF.

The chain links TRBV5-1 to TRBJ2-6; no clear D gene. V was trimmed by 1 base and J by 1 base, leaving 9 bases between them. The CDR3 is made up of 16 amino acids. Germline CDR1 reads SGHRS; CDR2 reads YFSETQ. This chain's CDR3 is CASSLWQRSGANVLTF. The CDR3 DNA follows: TGCGCCAGCAGCTTGTGGCAGCGTTCTGGGGCCAACGTCCTGACTTTC.